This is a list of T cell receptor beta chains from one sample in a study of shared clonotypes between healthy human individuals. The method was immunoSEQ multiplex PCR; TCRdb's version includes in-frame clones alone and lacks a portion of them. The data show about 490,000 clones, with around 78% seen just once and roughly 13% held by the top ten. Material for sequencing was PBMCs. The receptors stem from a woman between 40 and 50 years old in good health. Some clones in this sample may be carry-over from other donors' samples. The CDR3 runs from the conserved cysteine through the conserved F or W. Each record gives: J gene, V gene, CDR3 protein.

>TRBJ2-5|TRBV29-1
CSVGQRWGETQYF
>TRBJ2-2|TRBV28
CASSLGSRTGELFF
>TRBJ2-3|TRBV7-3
CASSTHTKPSRRIDTQYF
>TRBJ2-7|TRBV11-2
CASRRWVSSYEQYF
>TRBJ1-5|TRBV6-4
CASMRSNQPQHF
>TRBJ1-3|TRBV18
CASSPRGTQPPTIYF
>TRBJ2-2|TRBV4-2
CASSQDPTSSSGELFF
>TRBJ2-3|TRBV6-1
CASSEATRWAQYF
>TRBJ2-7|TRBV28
CASGTAYEQYF
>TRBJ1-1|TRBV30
CAWSKPRFATEAFF
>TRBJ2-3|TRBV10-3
CAISDLGDTQYF
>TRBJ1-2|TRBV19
CASSIAQTGIYGYTF
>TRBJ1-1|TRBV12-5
CASGSQLVGAFF
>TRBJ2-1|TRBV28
CASSTGYNEQFF
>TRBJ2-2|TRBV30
CAWRAGGPDTGELFF
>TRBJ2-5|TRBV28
CASSFSGRGEETQYF
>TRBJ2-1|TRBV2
CASSTGLAGGYEQFF
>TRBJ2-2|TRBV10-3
CAITEAAPSAAGELFF
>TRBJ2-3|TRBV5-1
CASSSVLATDTQYF
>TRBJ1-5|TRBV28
CASRAGGVNQPQHF
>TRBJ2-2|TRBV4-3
CASSPIAGELFF
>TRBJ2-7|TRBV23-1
CASGRDRVVYEQYF
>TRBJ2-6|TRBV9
CASSVSGGSGANVLTF
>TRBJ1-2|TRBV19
CASSATGFEYGYTF
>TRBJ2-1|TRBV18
CASSPSGGYNEQFF
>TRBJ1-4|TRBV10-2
CASTWTGTNEKLFF
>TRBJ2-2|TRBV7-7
CASSFGSPGAGELFF
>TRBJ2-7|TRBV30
CAWSRGNTNYEQYF
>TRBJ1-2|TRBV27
CASSLSVSTSLRDGYTF
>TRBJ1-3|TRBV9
CASSVGGNSGNTIYF
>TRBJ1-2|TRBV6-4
CASTFPDRGYNYGYTF
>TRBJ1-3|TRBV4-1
CASSQPAQGRGTIYF
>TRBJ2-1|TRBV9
CASSAAGAPNNEQFF
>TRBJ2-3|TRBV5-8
CASSRFSGTTDTQYF
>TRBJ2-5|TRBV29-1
CSVHPSSGRGQKTQYF
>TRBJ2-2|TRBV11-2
CASTWGLGNTEELFF
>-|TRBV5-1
CASSSDGSSYEQYF
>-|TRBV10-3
CAIDGVSYEQYF
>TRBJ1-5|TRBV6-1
CASSEHLNQPQHF
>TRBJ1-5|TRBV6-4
CASSDGTGGNQPQHF
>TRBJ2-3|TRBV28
CASSPGGLAGGRRFRAQYF
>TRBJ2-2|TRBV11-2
CASSPNTRTGELFF
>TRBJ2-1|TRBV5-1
CASSLTNPRLNEQFF
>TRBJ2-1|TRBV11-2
CASSTTDRTRSYNEQFF
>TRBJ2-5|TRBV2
CASWEQDRGYQTQYF
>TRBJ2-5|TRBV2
CASSSLAGGQETQYF
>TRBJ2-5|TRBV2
CASTPGLADQETQYF
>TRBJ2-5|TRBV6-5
CASSHPGAETQYF
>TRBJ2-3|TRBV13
CASSFAGASTDTQYF
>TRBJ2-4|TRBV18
CASSPPDSKNIQYF
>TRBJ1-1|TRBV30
CAWIGGGTEAFF
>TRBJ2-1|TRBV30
CAWSVSPSSWEQFF
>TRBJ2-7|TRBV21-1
CASRALAGGHYYEQYF
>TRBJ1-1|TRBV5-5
CASSRQGNTEAFF
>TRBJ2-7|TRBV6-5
CASSYGGSYEQYF
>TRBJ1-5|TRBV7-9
CASSLLNGANQPQHF
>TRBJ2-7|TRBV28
CASPLQGTVCEQYF
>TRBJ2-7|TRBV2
CASSELLTEQYF
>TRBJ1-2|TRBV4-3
CASSPSDRGVYGYTF